Below are 23 T cell receptor beta chains sequenced from a single sample in a study of Ad26.COV2.S vaccination and SARS-CoV-2 variants. Profiled with immunoSEQ multiplex PCR; TCRdb holds only in-frame clones, not every one. The sample consists of over 350,000 clones, less than 90% of them appearing once. Regarding treatment: some 20 received Ad26.COV2.S at low or high dose, single or two shots; several received placebo; per-sample allocation not given. Each sample was drawn 63 days after the first injection (of vaccine or placebo). The sample in question was peripheral blood, obtained in a trial of Ad26.COV2.S vaccine versus placebo. Every receptor here comes from a person between 18 and 60 years old who received the Ad26.COV2.S COVID-19 vaccine or a placebo.

The chain links TRBV2 to TRBJ1-2; D is undetermined. Trimming took 6 bases from V and 3 from J, leaving 11 bases between them. The CDR3 extends over 13 amino acids. Germline CDR1 reads SNHLY; CDR2 reads FYNNEI. The DNA for the CDR3 is TGTGCCAGCAGGGACCAGGCGGACTATGGCTACACCTTC. It specifies CASRDQADYGYTF.

The rearrangement uses TRBV5-1 and TRBJ1-1, with a tentative D call TRBD1 (5 bases). CDR1 and CDR2 from the germline V gene are SGHRS and YFSETQ. This CDR3 contains 14 residues. V shed 4 bases and J shed 1 base, with 11 bases lying between them. The CDR3 DNA follows: TGCGCCAGCAGCGGGGGTGGTACGAACACTGAAGCTTTCTTT. It codes for CASSGGGTNTEAFF. Full variable domain (missing parts from reference TRBV5-1 and TRBJ1-1): KAGVTQTPRYLIKTRGQQVTLSCSPISGHRSVSWYQQTPGQGLQFLFEYFSETQRNKGNFPGRFSGRQFSNSRSEMNVSTLELGDSALYLCASSGGGTNTEAFFGQGTRLTVV.

The chain has TRBV27 and TRBJ1-2; 8 nucleotides line up with TRBD1. Unmatched junction bases numbered 13, after V lost 6 bases and J lost 7 bases. CDR1 and CDR2 (germline): MNHEY, SMNVEV (reference sequence). The CDR3 has 15 amino acids. Here the CDR3 reads CASRRDRGAVGGYTF. The CDR3 nucleotides read TGTGCCAGCAGAAGAGACAGGGGAGCAGTGGGTGGCTACACCTTC.

This sequence joins TRBV12-3 or TRBV12-4 and TRBJ2-7; 7 positions agree with TRBD1. With 6 bases clipped from V and 1 base from J, the junction kept 3 bases outside the gene matches. The CDR3 is 13 amino acids. The CDR3 DNA reads TGTGCCAGCAGACCGGACAGGTCCTACGAGCAGTACTTC. Translated: CASRPDRSYEQYF.

This rearrangement joins TRBV30 to TRBJ1-1; 7 bases are shared with TRBD1. With 8 bases clipped from V and 4 bases from J, the junction kept 19 bases outside the gene matches. This CDR3 is built from 16 residues. The V gene's germline CDR1 is GTSNPN and CDR2 SVGIG (reference sequence). For the CDR3, the DNA is TGTGCCCTGGATCCGGGACAGCTTTCCACGGGCACTGAAGCTTTCTTT. Encoded protein: CALDPGQLSTGTEAFF.

The rearrangement uses TRBV4-1 and TRBJ1-2, with 9 positions matching TRBD1. The CDR3 contains 19 residues. Germline V CDR1 and CDR2: MGHRA, YSYEKL. J lost 0 bases, V lost 2 bases, and 13 bases had no gene match. Here the CDR3 reads CASSQFPGTGHSSNYGYTF. CDR3 DNA sequence: TGCGCCAGCAGCCAATTCCCCGGGACAGGGCATTCATCTAACTATGGCTACACCTTC.

The chain combines TRBV11-1 with TRBJ2-2; the match to TRBD2 covers 8 bases. The trim removed 1 base at V and 6 bases at J, leaving 7 bases unmatched. This CDR3 has 16 amino acids. Per germline, CDR1 SGHAT and CDR2 FQDESV (reference sequence). Here the CDR3 DNA reads TGTGCCAGCAGCTTAGTCGTCGGGGGGGCACCCGGGGAGCTGTTTTTT. Translating it yields CASSLVVGGAPGELFF.

The genes are TRBV3-1 (or the pseudogene TRBV3-2) and TRBJ1-2; D perhaps matches TRBD1 (5 bases). The CDR3 extends over 14 amino acids. Trimming stripped 5 bases from V and 12 bases from J, with 22 bases between. The V gene's germline CDR1 is LGHDT and CDR2 YNNKEL (reference sequence). The CDR3 DNA follows: TGTGCCAGCAGCTCTAACCACCAGGGAGGGCGTGACACCTTC. Translating gives CASSSNHQGGRDTF.

The gene calls are TRBV5-4 and TRBJ1-2, with a weak D call TRBD1 (5 bases). Germline CDR1 is SGHNT and CDR2 is YYREEE (reference sequence). Deletions cut 2 bases from V and 0 bases from J, with 17 bases between. The CDR3 runs to 17 residues. The CDR3 DNA reads TGTGCCAGCAGCTTCGAGGGGTCCGGTCCCGCTAACTATGGCTACACCTTC. Translating gives CASSFEGSGPANYGYTF.

The CDR3 spells CASRTGGRGYTF. The CDR3 region has the DNA TGTGCCAGCAGGACCGGGGGACGAGGCTACACCTTC. V usage is TRBV6-6 and J usage is TRBJ1-2; a possible D gene is TRBD1 (5 bases). Germline lookup yields CDR1 MNHNY and CDR2 SVGAGI (reference sequence). The CDR3 runs 12 residues. Trimming pared 6 bases from V and 8 bases from J, leaving 13 bases between.

The rearrangement links TRBV4-3 to TRBJ2-7; 8 nucleotides match TRBD2. The CDR3 has 17 amino acids. V gave up 0 bases and J gave up 3 bases; unmatched junction bases: 10. CDR1 and CDR2 from the germline V gene are LGHNA and YSLEER. CDR3 DNA: TGCGCCAGCAGCCAAGAACGGCGACGGGGGGGCTACTACGAGCAGTACTTC. The encoded protein is CASSQERRRGGYYEQYF.

CDR3 sequence (DNA): TGTGCCAGCAGCTTGGCAGGGCCATATGGCTACACCTTC. Amino acid sequence: CASSLAGPYGYTF. The gene calls are TRBV5-6 and TRBJ1-2; tentative D call: TRBD1 (5 bases). The CDR3 covers 13 residues. V was shortened by 0 bases and J by 5 bases, with 8 bases between the two germline ends. Germline V gene lookup returns CDR1 SGHDT and CDR2 YYEEEE. Based on the CDR3 plus reference TRBV5-6 and TRBJ1-2, the full variable domain is DAGVTQSPTHLIKTRGQQVTLRCSPKSGHDTVSWYQQALGQGPQFIFQYYEEEERQRGNFPDRFSGHQFPNYSSELNVNALLLGDSALYLCASSLAGPYGYTFGSGTRLTVV.

In DNA, the CDR3 is TGTGCCAGCAGTTACTGGGAGGCAGGGAACACTGAAGCTTTCTTT. Translation gives CASSYWEAGNTEAFF. This rearrangement joins TRBV6-5 to TRBJ1-1; unclear D gene. Germline CDR1 reads MNHEY; CDR2 reads SVGAGI. V shed 1 base and J shed 1 base, with 10 bases lying between them. The CDR3 loop spans 15 amino acids.

The rearrangement uses TRBV6-8 and TRBJ1-2, with D possibly being TRBD1 (6 bases). CDR1 is MNHGY, CDR2 SAAAGT, per germline. The CDR3 is made up of 12 amino acids. V gave up 6 bases and J gave up 8 bases, with 13 bases separating them. The CDR3 loop reads CASSYSDRGYTF. The CDR3 DNA follows: TGTGCCAGCAGCTACAGCGACAGGGGCTACACCTTC.

This chain joins TRBV19 and TRBJ2-7; tentative D call: TRBD1 (5 bases). Germline V gene data show CDR1 as LNHDA and CDR2 as SQIVND (reference sequence). Trimming took 5 bases from V and 4 from J, leaving 12 bases between them. CDR3 length equals 13 residues. CDR3 sequence reads: CASSPGSVYEQYF. The CDR3 coding sequence is TGTGCCAGTAGTCCAGGGTCAGTTTACGAGCAGTACTTC.

This chain connects TRBV5-1 to TRBJ2-3; tentative D call: TRBD2 (5 bases). The CDR3 is 16 residues long. Germline V gene data show CDR1 as SGHRS and CDR2 as YFSETQ. Trimming removed 2 bases from V and 0 bases from J, with 13 bases in between. The CDR3 DNA is TGCGCCAGCAGCTTTAGCGCGGATTCTAGCACAGATACGCAGTATTTT. This sequence encodes CASSFSADSSTDTQYF.

V usage is TRBV5-1 and J usage is TRBJ2-7; TRBD2 matches 8 bases. Trimming at V came to 0 bases and at J to 0 bases, leaving 2 bases not matched to a gene. Germline CDR1 SGHRS, CDR2 YFSETQ. The CDR3 runs 15 residues. This CDR3 is CASSLVAGGSYEQYF. DNA of the CDR3: TGCGCCAGCAGCTTGGTGGCGGGGGGCTCCTACGAGCAGTACTTC.

Here the CDR3 DNA reads TGTGCCAGCAGCCCAGACCGGGGAGGAGGGTGGCGTGAGCAGTTCTTC. Protein sequence: CASSPDRGGGWREQFF. This chain links TRBV7-9 with TRBJ2-1, with TRBD2 as a possible D gene (6 bases). The CDR3 spans 16 residues. V dropped 5 bases and J dropped 9 bases, with 23 bases sitting between them. The germline CDR1 and CDR2 sequences are SEHNR and FQNEAQ (reference sequence).

This CDR3 is CSVVRGGALQETQYF. DNA of the CDR3: TGCAGCGTTGTTCGGGGGGGGGCCCTCCAAGAGACCCAGTACTTC. The rearrangement links TRBV29-1 to TRBJ2-5; 8 nucleotides agree with TRBD2. After removal of 4 bases from V and 1 base from J, the junction contained 8 bases not matched to a gene. Germline V gene data show CDR1 as SQVTM and CDR2 as ANQGSEA. This CDR3 spans 15 amino acids. Full variable domain (outside the CDR3, taken from reference TRBV29-1 and TRBJ2-5): SAVISQKPSRDICQRGTSLTIQCQVDSQVTMMFWYRQQPGQSLTLIATANQGSEATYESGFVIDKFPISRPNLTFSTLTVSNMSPEDSSIYLCSVVRGGALQETQYFGPGTRLLVL.

This clone was detected only once. V is TRBV7-9 and J is TRBJ1-5; D may be TRBD1 (5 bases). From germline, CDR1 is SEHNR and CDR2 FQNEAQ (reference sequence). V lost 4 bases, J lost 4 bases, and 8 bases lay in between. The CDR3 length is 13 residues. The CDR3: CASSSQGNQPQHF. The CDR3 DNA sequence: TGTGCCAGCAGCTCGCAGGGTAATCAGCCCCAGCATTTT.

V is TRBV7-2 and J is TRBJ2-1; D uncertain. The V and J ends lost 5 bases and 10 bases respectively, with 12 bases between them. Germline values: CDR1 SGHTA, CDR2 FQGNSA. This CDR3 is built from 12 residues. DNA of the CDR3: TGTGCCAGCAGCCTACCCCTGAGGGAGCAGTTCTTC. This translates into CASSLPLREQFF.

The chain is built from TRBV5-1 and TRBJ1-2; D call uncertain. The CDR3 length is 13 residues. Germline V gives CDR1 SGHRS, CDR2 YFSETQ. V shed 4 bases and J shed 5 bases, with 12 bases lying between them. Here the CDR3 reads CASSAQAGYGYTF. The CDR3 nucleotides read TGCGCCAGCAGCGCGCAGGCAGGTTATGGCTACACCTTC.

The rearrangement uses TRBV9 and TRBJ1-2; tentatively, D is TRBD1 (5 bases). Trimming pared 5 bases from V and 7 bases from J, leaving 18 bases between. CDR1 SGDLS and CDR2 YYNGEE come from the germline V gene. The CDR3 consists of 14 residues. CDR3 sequence (DNA): TGTGCCAGCAGTGCTGGCAGGGTGGCTTTTGGCTACACCTTC. It translates to CASSAGRVAFGYTF.